Following are 20 T cell receptor beta chains from one sample sequenced in a study of blood T cell repertoires in COVID-19. Sequenced by immunoSEQ multiplex PCR; TCRdb stores in-frame clones only, minus some. This table holds roughly 310,000 clones, about nine tenths found once. The sequenced sample was PBMCs or T cells enriched from blood (not recorded which). These receptors all come from a middle-aged woman who had recovered from COVID-19.

This clone appeared once. The chain has TRBV9 and TRBJ1-6, with D possibly matching TRBD1 (6 bases). V lost 4 bases and J lost 7, with 12 bases in between. The CDR3 runs 14 residues. Germline loops: CDR1 SGDLS, CDR2 YYNGEE. The CDR3 DNA sequence: TGTGCCAGCAGCACACAGGGCTCCAATTCACCCCTCCACTTT. Translating gives CASSTQGSNSPLHF.

The J gene is TRBJ1-2, the V gene TRBV19; the match to TRBD1 covers 8 bases. Germline trimming cut 3 bases from V and 5 bases from J; bases unmatched to any gene: 8. Germline V lookup: CDR1 LNHDA, CDR2 SQIVND (reference sequence). The CDR3 is made up of 15 amino acids. The CDR3 sequence: CASSIRGQGEYGYTF. DNA for the CDR3: TGTGCCAGTAGTATTCGAGGACAGGGAGAGTATGGCTACACCTTC.

This chain joins TRBV5-1 and TRBJ2-2; 11 bases map to TRBD2. V was pared by 3 bases and J by 1 base, with 2 bases of the junction left unmatched. Germline assignment: CDR1 SGHRS and CDR2 YFSETQ. This CDR3 comprises 16 residues. The CDR3 sequence is CASSSLAGVNTGELFF. In DNA form, the CDR3 reads TGCGCCAGCAGCTCACTAGCGGGAGTGAACACCGGGGAGCTGTTTTTT.

This chain connects TRBV6-5 to TRBJ1-4; 9 nucleotides align to TRBD1. This CDR3 is 14 amino acids long. The V gene's germline CDR1 is MNHEY and CDR2 SVGAGI. The ends lost 6 bases at V and 7 bases at J; junction bases unmatched: 6. CDR3 sequence (DNA): TGTGCCAGCAGCCTGGACAGGGGTCGTGAAAAACTGTTTTTT. Translating it yields CASSLDRGREKLFF.

J is TRBJ1-5 and V is TRBV24-1; 8 bases agree with TRBD1. CDR3 length: 15 amino acids. The V gene end was trimmed by 4 bases and the J gene end by 3 bases; junction bases not matched to a gene: 4. The V gene's germline CDR1 is KGHDR and CDR2 SFDVKD. CDR3 nucleotides: TGTGCCACCAGTGACTCGACAGGGGACAATCAGCCCCAGCATTTT. Its translation: CATSDSTGDNQPQHF.

J is TRBJ2-1 and V is TRBV6-5, with D perhaps TRBD1 (6 bases). Germline V gene lookup returns CDR1 MNHEY and CDR2 SVGAGI. The CDR3 contains 15 residues. V was pared by 2 bases and J by 7 bases, with 15 bases between. The CDR3 protein is CASSYGGTRANEQFF. CDR3 sequence (DNA): TGTGCCAGCAGTTACGGTGGGACAAGGGCGAATGAGCAGTTCTTC.

The rearrangement links TRBV5-1 to TRBJ1-2; TRBD1 matches at 9 bases. The CDR3 spans 14 residues. Germline CDR1 reads SGHRS; CDR2 reads YFSETQ. The trim removed 4 bases at V and 7 bases at J, leaving 8 bases unmatched. The CDR3 bases are TGCGCCAGCAGCAATTCACGGACAGGGGTTGGCTACACCTTC. It codes for CASSNSRTGVGYTF.

This chain joins TRBV7-9 and TRBJ2-7; D is undetermined. CDR1 and CDR2 from the germline V gene are SEHNR and FQNEAQ (reference sequence). The V gene lost 1 base and the J gene lost 3 bases, with 10 bases spanning the gap. The CDR3 is made up of 14 amino acids. For the CDR3, the DNA is TGTGCCAGCAGCTTAGGTACTACTGTCTACGAGCAGTACTTC. Residues: CASSLGTTVYEQYF.

The chain couples TRBV7-8 to TRBJ2-7; 10 nucleotides line up with TRBD2. The germline V gene has CDR1 SGHVS and CDR2 FQNEAQ. The CDR3 runs to 20 residues. Trimming removed 1 base from V and 3 bases from J; junction bases left unmatched: 18. CDR3: CASSLGRVVSGRIWDYEQYF. CDR3 nucleotides: TGTGCCAGCAGCTTAGGACGGGTGGTTAGCGGGAGGATATGGGACTACGAGCAGTACTTC.

The V call is TRBV7-2, the J call TRBJ2-1, with 14 bases that match TRBD2. The germline V gene has CDR1 SGHTA and CDR2 FQGNSA. The CDR3 extends over 17 amino acids. The V and J ends lost 5 bases and 2 bases, in that order; junction bases with no gene match: 5. The CDR3 protein is CASSRRLAGGPYNEQFF. In DNA, the CDR3 is TGTGCCAGCAGCCGCAGACTAGCGGGGGGGCCCTACAATGAGCAGTTCTTC. Full variable domain (rest looked up from reference TRBV7-2 and TRBJ2-1): GAGVSQSPSNKVTEKGKDVELRCDPISGHTALYWYRQSLGQGLEFLIYFQGNSAPDKSGLPSDRFSAERTGGSVSTLTIQRTQQEDSAVYLCASSRRLAGGPYNEQFFGPGTRLTVL.

This clone was counted between two and nine times. The V gene is TRBV2, the J gene TRBJ2-7, with 7 bases aligning to TRBD1. The CDR3 has 14 residues. Germline values: CDR1 SNHLY, CDR2 FYNNEI. V was clipped by 8 bases and J by 2 bases; unmatched bases: 9. DNA for the CDR3: TGTGCCAGCCATAAAGGGACAGCCACCTACGAGCAGTACTTC. Translating it yields CASHKGTATYEQYF.

This clone was observed a single time. The rearrangement links TRBV6-5 to TRBJ1-1; 8 nucleotides agree with TRBD1. Germline CDR1 reads MNHEY; CDR2 reads SVGAGI. The CDR3 length is 15 residues. V shed 7 bases, J shed 5 bases, and the junction held 12 bases outside the gene matches. CDR3 residues: CASKGQVGTRTEAFF. CDR3 DNA sequence: TGTGCCAGCAAGGGACAGGTTGGGACGAGAACTGAAGCTTTCTTT.

The CDR3 DNA reads as TGTGCCAGCAGACCCCCCGGGGGTCCCTACGAGCAGTACTTC. Encoded protein: CASRPPGGPYEQYF. The chain carries TRBV6-5 and TRBJ2-7; possibly TRBD2 for D (6 bases). This CDR3 has 14 residues. Germline CDR1 and CDR2: MNHEY and SVGAGI. Trimming cost V 6 bases and J 2 bases, with 14 bases left between them.

The V call is TRBV6-5, the J call TRBJ1-4; the match to TRBD1 covers 8 bases. Unmatched junction bases numbered 7, after V lost 6 bases and J lost 10 bases. The V gene's germline CDR1 is MNHEY and CDR2 SVGAGI. This CDR3 region has 13 residues. CDR3 amino acids: CASSNSGGGKLFF. CDR3 bases: TGTGCCAGCAGCAATTCAGGGGGCGGAAAACTGTTTTTT.

CDR3 amino acids: CAWKKDSGGGNEQFF. The CDR3, as DNA: TGTGCCTGGAAAAAGGACAGCGGGGGGGGCAATGAGCAGTTCTTC. This rearrangement joins TRBV30 to TRBJ2-1; 10 bases line up with TRBD2. The V gene end was trimmed by 4 bases and the J gene end by 6 bases; junction bases not matched to a gene: 9. This CDR3 is 15 amino acids long. Germline V gene sequence: CDR1 GTSNPN, CDR2 SVGIG (reference sequence). The full variable domain, completed using reference TRBV30 and TRBJ2-1, is SQTIHQWPATLVQPVGSPLSLECTVEGTSNPNLYWYRQAAGRGLQLLFYSVGIGQISSEVPQNLSASRPQDRQFILSSKKLLLSDSGFYLCAWKKDSGGGNEQFFGPGTRLTVL.

CDR3 amino acids: CASSIIGTGGKSYNSPLHF. CDR3 coding DNA: TGTGCCAGCAGTATAATCGGGACAGGGGGAAAATCCTATAATTCACCCCTCCACTTT. V usage is TRBV27 and J usage is TRBJ1-6; 11 bases fit TRBD1. This CDR3 has 19 amino acids. CDR1 is MNHEY, CDR2 SMNVEV, per germline (reference sequence). V shed 5 bases, J shed 1 base, and the junction held 10 bases outside the gene matches.

The chain couples TRBV7-9 to TRBJ1-1, with a weak D call TRBD1 (6 bases). The germline V and J ends were trimmed by 2 bases and 4 bases, with 17 bases remaining between them. This CDR3 has 16 amino acids. Germline lookup yields CDR1 SEHNR and CDR2 FQNEAQ (reference sequence). The CDR3 protein is CASSLLFGGPFTEAFF. The CDR3 DNA sequence: TGTGCCAGCAGCTTACTATTCGGGGGGCCGTTCACTGAAGCTTTCTTT.

This clone was detected only a few times. This chain's CDR3 is CASSLGGGGEAFF. CDR3 DNA: TGTGCCAGCAGCTTAGGGGGTGGAGGGGAAGCTTTCTTT. The rearrangement uses TRBV11-3 and TRBJ1-1; D unclear. The germline V gene has CDR1 SGHNT and CDR2 YENEEA. V shed 1 base and J shed 8 bases, with 11 bases lying between them. The CDR3 is 13 residues long. Supplemented by reference TRBV11-3 and TRBJ1-1, the full variable domain reads EAGVVQSPRYKIIEKKQPVAFWCNPISGHNTLYWYLQNLGQGPELLIRYENEEAVDDSQLPKDRFSAERLKGVDSTLKIQPAELGDSAVYLCASSLGGGGEAFFGQGTRLTVV.

This clone was counted a single time. The V gene is TRBV4-2, the J gene TRBJ1-5; 7 bases fit TRBD1. The CDR3 loop spans 15 amino acids. The germline CDR1 and CDR2 sequences are LGHNA and YNFKEQ. V was clipped by 0 bases and J by 3 bases; unmatched bases: 2. This CDR3 is CASSQEQGSNQPQHF. DNA of the CDR3: TGTGCCAGCAGCCAAGAACAGGGGTCCAATCAGCCCCAGCATTTT.

The genes are TRBV27 and TRBJ1-5; 8 nucleotides align to TRBD1. The V gene end was trimmed by 6 bases and the J gene end by 6 bases; junction bases not matched to a gene: 4. This CDR3 comprises 13 residues. Germline CDR1 reads MNHEY; CDR2 reads SMNVEV (reference sequence). The CDR3 reads CASRGQGSQPQHF. CDR3 DNA: TGTGCCAGCAGAGGACAGGGCAGTCAGCCCCAGCATTTT.